Shown below are 12 T cell receptor beta chains from a single sample sequenced in a study of a mutant IDH1 vaccine in newly diagnosed glioma. Noted time point: week 35, safety follow-up. Doses of 300 ug of mutant IDH1 20-mer peptide were given with topical imiquimod. These receptors lack a known antigen. The assay was immunoSEQ multiplex PCR, and TCRdb's table has in-frame clones only and misses some. The sample has 30,000 or so clones, around 77% seen once. This sample comprised PBMCs, obtained from a glioma patient whose treatment included an IDH1 peptide vaccine. The receptors were sampled from a woman under 40 with glioma. Some clones in this sample may be carry-over from other donors' samples.

The rearrangement joins TRBV29-1 to TRBJ2-1, with 9 positions matching TRBD2. V shed 6 bases and J 4 bases; nucleotides not matched to a gene: 7. Germline values: CDR1 SQVTM, CDR2 ANQGSEA. This CDR3 has 14 amino acids. The CDR3 region is CSVAASGTYNEQFF. As DNA, the CDR3 is TGCAGCGTCGCCGCTAGCGGGACTTACAATGAGCAGTTCTTC.

The V gene is TRBV19, the J gene TRBJ2-1; D ambiguous. The V gene lost 1 base and the J gene lost 4 bases, with 2 bases spanning the gap. The CDR3 has 12 amino acids. Germline loops: CDR1 LNHDA, CDR2 SQIVND (reference sequence). This chain's CDR3 is CASSIGYNEQFF. DNA for the CDR3: TGTGCCAGTAGTATAGGGTACAATGAGCAGTTCTTC.

This rearrangement joins TRBV5-5 to TRBJ1-5; possibly TRBD1 for D (5 bases). The CDR3 contains 15 residues. Per the germline V gene, CDR1 is SGHKS and CDR2 is YYEKEE (reference sequence). Deletions cut 4 bases from V and 0 bases from J, with 11 bases between. CDR3 amino acids: CASSPGHNSNQPQHF. In nucleotides, the CDR3 is TGTGCCAGCAGCCCTGGACATAATAGCAATCAGCCCCAGCATTTT.

The chain combines TRBV6-5 with TRBJ1-4; unclear D gene. The germline gives CDR1 MNHEY, CDR2 SVGAGI. The CDR3 extends over 13 amino acids. With 4 bases removed from V and 11 bases from J, the gap between germline ends came to 14 bases. CDR3 in amino acids: CASSSTTIGKLFF. The DNA of the CDR3 is TGTGCCAGCAGTTCAACGACTATTGGGAAACTGTTTTTT.

V usage is TRBV10-3 and J usage is TRBJ2-3, with TRBD2 matching over 11 bases. V lost 7 bases to trimming and J lost 5 bases; unmatched junction nucleotides: 23. Germline lookup yields CDR1 ENHRY and CDR2 SYGVKD. The CDR3 length is 20 residues. As DNA, the CDR3 is TGTGCCATCACCAGGACTAGCGGGCAAGCCCCCTCCCTCTTACTAGATACGCAGTATTTT. Translated, it gives CAITRTSGQAPSLLLDTQYF.

The CDR3 sequence is CASMPLWGEPQHF. The CDR3 DNA reads TGTGCCAGCATGCCTTTATGGGGAGAGCCCCAGCATTTT. The chain is built from TRBV2 and TRBJ1-5; D is ambiguous. CDR3 length: 13 residues. The germline V gene encodes CDR1 SNHLY and CDR2 FYNNEI. The germline V and J ends were trimmed by 7 bases and 8 bases, with 15 bases remaining between them.

This clone rates as medium-sized. V and J are TRBV7-9 and TRBJ1-1; D unresolved. V was clipped by 2 bases and J by 4 bases, with 5 bases between them. The CDR3 length is 12 residues. Germline V lookup: CDR1 SEHNR, CDR2 FQNEAQ (reference sequence). The CDR3 sequence is CASSLRTTEAFF. The CDR3 nucleotides read TGTGCCAGCAGCTTAAGGACCACTGAAGCTTTCTTT.

The chain is built from TRBV4-2 and TRBJ1-4; D possibly corresponds to TRBD1 (5 bases). Trimming cost V 1 base and J 7 bases, with 19 bases left between them. CDR1 and CDR2 (germline): LGHNA, YNFKEQ. The CDR3 has 17 residues. The CDR3 DNA reads TGTGCCAGCAGCCAAGCCCCCGCCGGCGCTAGGGGTGAAAAACTGTTTTTT. Translation gives CASSQAPAGARGEKLFF.

J is TRBJ2-7 and V is TRBV9, with 8 bases that match TRBD2. Trimming took 4 bases from V and 1 from J; bases not matched to a gene: 7. The CDR3 loop spans 15 amino acids. Germline assignment: CDR1 SGDLS and CDR2 YYNGEE. CDR3 in amino acids: CASSPGVAGSYEQYF. As DNA, the CDR3 is TGTGCCAGCAGCCCCGGGGTAGCGGGGTCCTACGAGCAGTACTTC.

This sequence joins TRBV2 and TRBJ2-3; 9 bases match TRBD2. This CDR3 is built from 16 residues. V shed 7 bases and J 0 bases; nucleotides not matched to a gene: 8. Germline values: CDR1 SNHLY, CDR2 FYNNEI. The CDR3 sequence is CASISGLAGSTDTQYF. CDR3 nucleotide sequence: TGTGCCAGCATATCGGGCCTAGCGGGGAGCACAGATACGCAGTATTTT.

V and J are TRBV6-5 and TRBJ1-1; 7 nucleotides match TRBD1. J was trimmed by 7 bases and V by 0 bases; bases with no gene match: 8. Germline V lookup: CDR1 MNHEY, CDR2 SVGAGI. The CDR3 runs 15 residues. CDR3 sequence reads: CASSYSLTGMDEAFF. The CDR3 DNA sequence: TGTGCCAGCAGTTACTCATTGACAGGGATGGATGAAGCTTTCTTT.

J is TRBJ1-2 and V is TRBV5-4; 7 nucleotides line up with TRBD1. The CDR3 totals 11 residues. J gave up 11 bases and V 4 bases, and 5 bases lay outside the gene matches. Germline assignment: CDR1 SGHNT and CDR2 YYREEE (reference sequence). The CDR3 DNA reads TGTGCCAGCAGCCAGACAGGGAGGTACACCTTC. Translated, it gives CASSQTGRYTF.